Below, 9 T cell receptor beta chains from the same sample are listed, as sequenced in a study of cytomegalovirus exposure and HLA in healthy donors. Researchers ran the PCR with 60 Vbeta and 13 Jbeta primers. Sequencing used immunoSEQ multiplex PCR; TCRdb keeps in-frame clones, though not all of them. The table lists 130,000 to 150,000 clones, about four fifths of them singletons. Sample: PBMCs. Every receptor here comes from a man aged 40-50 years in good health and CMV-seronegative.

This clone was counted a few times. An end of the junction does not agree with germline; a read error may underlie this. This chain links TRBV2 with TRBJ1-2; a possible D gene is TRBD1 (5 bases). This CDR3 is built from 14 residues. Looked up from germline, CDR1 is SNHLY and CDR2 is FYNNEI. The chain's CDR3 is CAGRKGGTFEGYTF. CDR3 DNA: TGTGCCGGCAGAAAGGGCGGGACCTTTGAAGGCTACACCTTC.

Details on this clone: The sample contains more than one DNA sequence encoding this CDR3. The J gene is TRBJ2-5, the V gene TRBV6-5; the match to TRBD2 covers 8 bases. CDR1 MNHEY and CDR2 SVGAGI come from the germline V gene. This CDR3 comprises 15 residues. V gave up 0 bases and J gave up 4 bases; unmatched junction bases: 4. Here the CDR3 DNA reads TGTGCCAGCAGTTACTCGACCAGCGGGGGAGAGACCCAGTACTTC. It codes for CASSYSTSGGETQYF.

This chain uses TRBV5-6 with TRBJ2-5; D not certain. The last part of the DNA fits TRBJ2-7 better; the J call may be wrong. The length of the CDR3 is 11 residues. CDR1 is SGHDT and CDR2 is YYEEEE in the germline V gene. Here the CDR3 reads CASSEAYEQYF. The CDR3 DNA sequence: TGTGCCAGCAGCGAGGCCTACGAGCAGTACTTC.

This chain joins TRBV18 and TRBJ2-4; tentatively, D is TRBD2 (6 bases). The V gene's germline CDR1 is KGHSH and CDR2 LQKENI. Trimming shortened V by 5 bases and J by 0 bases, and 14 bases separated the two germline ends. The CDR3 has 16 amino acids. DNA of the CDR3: TGTGCCAGCTCAACCGGGAGTACTCTAGCCAAAAACATTCAGTACTTC. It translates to CASSTGSTLAKNIQYF. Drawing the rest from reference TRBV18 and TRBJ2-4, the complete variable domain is NAGVMQNPRHLVRRRGQEARLRCSPMKGHSHVYWYRQLPEEGLKFMVYLQKENIIDESGMPKERFSAEFPKEGPSILRIQQVVRGDSAAYFCASSTGSTLAKNIQYFGAGTRLSVL.

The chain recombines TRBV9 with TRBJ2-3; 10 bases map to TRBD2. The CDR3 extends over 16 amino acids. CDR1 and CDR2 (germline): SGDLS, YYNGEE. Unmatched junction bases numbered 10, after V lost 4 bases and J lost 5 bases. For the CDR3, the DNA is TGTGCCAGCAGCCTACAAGCGGGGGGGCCGGTAGATACGCAGTATTTT. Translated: CASSLQAGGPVDTQYF.

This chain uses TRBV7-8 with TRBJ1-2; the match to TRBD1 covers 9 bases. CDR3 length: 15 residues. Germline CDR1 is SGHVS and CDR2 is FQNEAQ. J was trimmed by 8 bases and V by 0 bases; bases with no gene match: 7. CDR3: CASSLATGGRGGYTF. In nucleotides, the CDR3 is TGTGCCAGCAGCTTAGCTACAGGGGGCCGTGGGGGCTACACCTTC. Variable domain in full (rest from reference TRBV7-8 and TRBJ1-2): GAGVSQSPRYKVAKRGQDVALRCDPISGHVSLFWYQQALGQGPEFLTYFQNEAQLDKSGLPSDRFFAERPEGSVSTLKIQRTQQEDSAVYLCASSLATGGRGGYTFGSGTRLTVV.

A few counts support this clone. The CDR3 spells CASTGDDEKLFF. DNA of the CDR3: TGTGCCAGCACGGGGGACGATGAAAAACTGTTTTTT. V gene TRBV2 combines with J gene TRBJ1-4; D possibly corresponds to TRBD1 (5 bases). CDR1 is SNHLY and CDR2 is FYNNEI in the germline V gene. V lost 7 bases and J 6 bases, leaving 9 bases between the germline ends. The CDR3 covers 12 residues.

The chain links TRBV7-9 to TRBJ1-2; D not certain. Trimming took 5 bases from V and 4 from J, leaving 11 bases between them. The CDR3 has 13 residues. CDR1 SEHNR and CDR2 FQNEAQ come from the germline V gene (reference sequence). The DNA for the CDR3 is TGTGCCAGCAGCCCAGTTCGGGTCTATGGCTACACCTTC. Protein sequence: CASSPVRVYGYTF.

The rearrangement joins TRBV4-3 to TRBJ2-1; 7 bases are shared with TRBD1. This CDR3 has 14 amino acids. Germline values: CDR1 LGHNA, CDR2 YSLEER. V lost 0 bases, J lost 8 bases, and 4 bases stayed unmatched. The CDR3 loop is CASSQDNRGDEQFF. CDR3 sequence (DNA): TGCGCCAGCAGCCAAGACAACAGGGGTGATGAGCAGTTCTTC.